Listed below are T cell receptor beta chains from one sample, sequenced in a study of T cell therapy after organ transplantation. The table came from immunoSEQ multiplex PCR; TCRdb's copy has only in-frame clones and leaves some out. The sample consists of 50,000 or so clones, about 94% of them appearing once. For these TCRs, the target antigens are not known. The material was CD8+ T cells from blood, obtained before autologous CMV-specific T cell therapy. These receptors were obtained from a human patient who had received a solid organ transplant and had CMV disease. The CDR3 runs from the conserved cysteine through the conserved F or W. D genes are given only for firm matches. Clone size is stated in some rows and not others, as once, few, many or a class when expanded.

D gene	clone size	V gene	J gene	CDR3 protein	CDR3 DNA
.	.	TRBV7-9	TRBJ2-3	CAISWGPDTQYF	TGTGCCATCTCCTGGGGGCCCGATACGCAGTATTTT
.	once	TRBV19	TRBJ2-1	CASSPQGYSYNEQFF	TGTGCCAGTAGTCCCCAGGGTTACTCCTACAATGAGCAGTTCTTC
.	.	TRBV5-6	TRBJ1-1	CASSLAGNTEAFF	TGTGCCAGCAGCTTGGCGGGGAACACTGAAGCTTTCTTT
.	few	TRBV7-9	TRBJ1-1	CASSFGGLNTEAFF	TGTGCCAGCAGCTTTGGGGGATTGAACACTGAAGCTTTCTTT
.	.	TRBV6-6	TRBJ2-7	CATRGDFISYEQYF	TGTGCCACCCGTGGGGATTTTATCTCCTACGAGCAGTACTTC
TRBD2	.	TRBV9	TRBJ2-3	CASSVAAGDTDTQYF	TGTGCCAGCAGCGTTGCAGCGGGGGACACAGATACGCAGTATTTT
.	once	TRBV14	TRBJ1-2	CASSQQGFGGYTF	TGTGCCAGCAGCCAACAGGGATTTGGTGGCTACACCTTC
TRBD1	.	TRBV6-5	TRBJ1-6	CASSYSTGAYNSPLHF	TGTGCCAGCAGTTACTCGACAGGGGCCTATAATTCACCCCTCCACTTT
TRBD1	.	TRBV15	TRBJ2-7	CATSHGTGVYEQYF	TGTGCCACCAGCCACGGGACAGGGGTCTACGAGCAGTACTTC
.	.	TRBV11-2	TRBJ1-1	CASSLYRNTEAFF	TGTGCCAGCAGCTTATACAGGAACACTGAAGCTTTCTTT
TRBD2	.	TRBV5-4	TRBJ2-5	CASSPQRGETQYF	TGTGCCAGCAGCCCCCAGCGGGGGGAGACCCAGTACTTC
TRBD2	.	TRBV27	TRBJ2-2	CASSWGGLAPLAGELFF	TGTGCCAGCAGTTGGGGCGGACTAGCGCCCTTAGCCGGGGAGCTGTTTTTT
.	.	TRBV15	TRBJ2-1	CATSRDSAYNEQFF	TGTGCCACCAGCAGAGATTCGGCTTACAATGAGCAGTTCTTC
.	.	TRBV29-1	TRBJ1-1	CSVAGISNGGTEAFF	TGCAGCGTTGCAGGGATTTCTAATGGGGGCACTGAAGCTTTCTTT
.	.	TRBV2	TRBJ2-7	CASIQAYEQYF	TGTGCCAGCATCCAGGCCTACGAGCAGTACTTC
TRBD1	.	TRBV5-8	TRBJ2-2	CASSLGTGWGTGELFF	TGTGCCAGCAGCTTGGGGACAGGCTGGGGGACCGGGGAGCTGTTTTTT
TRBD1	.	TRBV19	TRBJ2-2	CASSMKYRGQDTGELFF	TGTGCCAGTAGTATGAAGTACAGGGGACAGGACACCGGGGAGCTGTTTTTT
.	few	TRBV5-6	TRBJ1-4	CASSLIGNHQKLFF	TGTGCCAGCAGCTTAATAGGTAACCACCAAAAACTGTTTTTT
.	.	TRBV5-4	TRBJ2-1	CASSYGRDGDEQFF	TGTGCCAGCAGCTACGGGCGCGACGGTGATGAGCAGTTCTTC
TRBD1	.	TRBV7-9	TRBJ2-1	CASSIELDRGREAEQFF	TGTGCCAGCAGCATAGAACTGGACAGGGGGCGCGAAGCTGAGCAGTTCTTC
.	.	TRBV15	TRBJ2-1	CATSEEAGDYNEQFF	TGTGCCACCAGCGAGGAGGCCGGGGACTACAATGAGCAGTTCTTC
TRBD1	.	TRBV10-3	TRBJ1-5	CAISGPNRGGQPQHF	TGTGCCATCAGTGGCCCCAACAGGGGAGGTCAGCCCCAGCATTTT
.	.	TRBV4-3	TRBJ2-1	CASSQGLSYNEQFF	TGCGCCAGCAGCCAGGGTCTCTCCTACAATGAGCAGTTCTTC
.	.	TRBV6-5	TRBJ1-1	CASSYGRGDSGTEAFF	TGTGCCAGCAGTTACGGGAGGGGGGATTCGGGCACTGAAGCTTTCTTT
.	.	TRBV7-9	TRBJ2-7	CASSLDQGDEQYF	TGTGCCAGCAGCTTAGACCAGGGTGACGAGCAGTACTTC
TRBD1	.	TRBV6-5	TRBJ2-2	CASRGTTGYTGELFF	TGTGCCAGCAGGGGGACGACAGGGTACACCGGGGAGCTGTTTTTT
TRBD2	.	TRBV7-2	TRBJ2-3	CASSQSGGTDTQYF	TGTGCCAGCAGCCAAAGCGGGGGCACAGATACGCAGTATTTT
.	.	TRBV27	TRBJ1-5	CASSSPGGSEPQHF	TGTGCCAGCAGCTCACCGGGGGGGTCTGAGCCCCAGCATTTT
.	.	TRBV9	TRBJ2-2	CASSVGGGELFF	TGTGCCAGCAGCGTAGGGGGAGGGGAGCTGTTTTTT
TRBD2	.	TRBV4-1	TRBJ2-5	CASSQATSGPAQYF	TGCGCCAGCAGCCAAGCGACTAGCGGGCCGGCTCAGTACTTC
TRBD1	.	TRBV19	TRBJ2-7	CASSLKDRNSYEQYF	TGTGCCAGTAGTCTAAAGGACAGGAACTCCTACGAGCAGTACTTC
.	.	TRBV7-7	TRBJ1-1	CASSLSKGGEAFF	TGTGCTAGCAGCTTATCTAAGGGAGGGGAAGCTTTCTTT
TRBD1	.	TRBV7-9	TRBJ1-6	CASSFRTGEDSPLHF	TGTGCCAGCAGCTTCAGGACAGGGGAGGATTCACCCCTCCACTTT
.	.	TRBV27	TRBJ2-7	CASSLGPPGEQYF	TGTGCCAGCAGTTTAGGGCCCCCGGGGGAGCAGTACTTC
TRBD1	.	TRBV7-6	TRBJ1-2	CASSLESGGVYGYTF	TGTGCCAGCAGCTTAGAATCAGGGGGAGTCTATGGCTACACCTTC
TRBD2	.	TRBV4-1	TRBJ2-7	CASSQEGLARYEQYF	TGCGCCAGCAGCCAAGAGGGACTAGCGAGGTACGAGCAGTACTTC
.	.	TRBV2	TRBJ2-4	CASSIGIGKDIQYF	TGTGCCAGCAGTATAGGAATAGGGAAGGACATTCAGTACTTC
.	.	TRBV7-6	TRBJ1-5	CASSLGAYSNQPQHF	TGTGCCAGCAGCTTAGGAGCTTATAGCAATCAGCCCCAGCATTTT
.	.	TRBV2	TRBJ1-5	CASKVGISNQPQHF	TGTGCCAGCAAGGTGGGTATCAGCAATCAGCCCCAGCATTTT
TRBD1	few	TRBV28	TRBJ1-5	CASSLQGEYQPQHF	TGTGCCAGCAGTCTACAGGGGGAGTATCAGCCCCAGCATTTT
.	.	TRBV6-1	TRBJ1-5	CASSEPLGGASNQPQHF	TGTGCCAGCAGTGAACCTCTGGGGGGGGCTAGCAATCAGCCCCAGCATTTT
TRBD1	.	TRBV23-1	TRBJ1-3	CASSLKRTGVGNTIYF	TGCGCCAGCAGCTTAAAGAGGACAGGGGTCGGAAACACCATATATTTT